The clone carrying this T cell receptor beta chain occurred many times. Its antigen is undetermined. A single record per CDR3 protein comes from TCRdb applying MiXCR to the 5' RACE reads. Of under 250,000 distinct CDR3 sequences listed, about 7% are singletons. The data were taken from a study of CD8 T cells in ankylosing spondylitis. Study-level points and caveats: Typical of ankylosing spondylitis blood, it appeared, was a TCR beta motif of fewer than 10 highly homologous variants. Relatively rare in peripheral blood, disease-linked clones were also CD8+. Several of the motif variants were reported before in synovial fluid and blood from reactive arthritis.

V was cut by 3 bases and J by 9 bases, with 15 bases left in between. The CDR3 loop spans 13 amino acids. The V and J genes are TRBV12-3 or TRBV12-4 and TRBJ2-7, with D possibly TRBD2 on 7 matching bases. The specimen was blood, either unsorted or a sorted T cell fraction (not recorded which). The TCR was taken from a male donor with ankylosing spondylitis. CDR3 sequence: CASSLGGADPQYF. CDR3 in DNA: TGTGCCAGCAGTTTGGGGGGGGCAGACCCGCAGTACTTC.